These 5 T cell receptor beta chains were sequenced from one sample in a study of hypomethylating agent response in myelodysplastic syndrome. The data were produced by immunoSEQ multiplex PCR, yet TCRdb's version contains in-frame clones alone and is incomplete. This sample carries nearly 4,000 clones, around nine tenths of them seen once, and the ten largest clones take under 15%. The sequencing used bone marrow, collected before or after starting hypomethylating agent treatment for myelodysplastic syndrome (not recorded which). These receptor sequences come from a human donor with myelodysplastic syndrome.

The gene calls are TRBV4-3 and TRBJ2-7; 9 bases are a match to TRBD2. Losses at the gene ends were 1 base for V and 3 bases for J; bases not matched to a gene: 10. This CDR3 is built from 17 residues. Per the germline V gene, CDR1 is LGHNA and CDR2 is YSLEER. The CDR3 DNA is TGCGCCAGCAGCCAAGTTTGGGGCGGGAGGGCCGTCTACGAGCAGTACTTC. Its protein product is CASSQVWGGRAVYEQYF.

The chain joins TRBV2 to TRBJ2-7; a possible D gene is TRBD2 (5 bases). From germline, CDR1 is SNHLY and CDR2 FYNNEI. Trimming removed 6 bases from V and 0 bases from J, with 9 bases in between. The CDR3 extends over 13 amino acids. CDR3 in DNA: TGTGCCAGCAGGGCGAGGGTCTCCTACGAGCAGTACTTC. It specifies CASRARVSYEQYF.

The chain recombines TRBV11-3 with TRBJ2-1; D is possibly TRBD2 (7 bases). Germline CDR1 and CDR2: SGHNT and YENEEA. Deletions cut 9 bases from V and 7 bases from J, with 16 bases between. The CDR3 totals 13 residues. The CDR3 loop is CASSPGGGNEQFF. As DNA, the CDR3 is TGTGCCAGTTCCCCGGGGGGCGGGAATGAGCAGTTCTTC.

The CDR3 is CAISGPGLAGTYEQYF. The CDR3 DNA sequence: TGTGCCATCAGTGGCCCGGGACTAGCGGGAACCTACGAGCAGTACTTC. V usage is TRBV10-3 and J usage is TRBJ2-7; 13 bases agree with TRBD2. Trimming cost V 4 bases and J 2 bases; bases outside gene matches: 5. Germline assignment: CDR1 ENHRY and CDR2 SYGVKD. The CDR3 loop spans 16 amino acids.

J is TRBJ2-1 and V is TRBV9, with D possibly being TRBD2 (7 bases). The germline gives CDR1 SGDLS, CDR2 YYNGEE. The CDR3 has 17 amino acids. V lost 0 bases and J lost 4, with 17 bases in between. The CDR3 protein is CASSVVARGGGYNEQFF. As DNA, the CDR3 is TGTGCCAGCAGCGTAGTAGCCAGAGGGGGGGGTTACAATGAGCAGTTCTTC. The full variable domain, in which reference TRBV9 and TRBJ2-1 provide the parts outside the CDR3, is DSGVTQTPKHLITATGQRVTLRCSPRSGDLSVYWYQQSLDQGLQFLIQYYNGEERAKGNILERFSAQQFPDLHSELNLSSLELGDSALYFCASSVVARGGGYNEQFFGPGTRLTVL.